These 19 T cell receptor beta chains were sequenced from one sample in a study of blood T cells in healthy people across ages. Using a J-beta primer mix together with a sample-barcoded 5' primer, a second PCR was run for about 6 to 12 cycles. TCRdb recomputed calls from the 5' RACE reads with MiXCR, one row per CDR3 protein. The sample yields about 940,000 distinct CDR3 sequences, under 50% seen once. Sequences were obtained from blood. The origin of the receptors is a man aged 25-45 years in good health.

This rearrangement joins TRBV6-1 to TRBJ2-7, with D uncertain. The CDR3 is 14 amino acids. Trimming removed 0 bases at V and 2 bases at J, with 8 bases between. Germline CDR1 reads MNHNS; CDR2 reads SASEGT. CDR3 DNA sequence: TGTGCCAGCAGTGAAGCGGCAGCGACCTACGAGCAGTACTTC. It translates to CASSEAAATYEQYF.

The CDR3 nucleotides are TGCGCCAGCAGCTCAGTAGTGGCAGCGTCTGTCTATGGCTACACCTTC. This sequence encodes CASSSVVAASVYGYTF. The chain links TRBV4-1 to TRBJ1-2; D is unresolved. Germline V gives CDR1 MGHRA, CDR2 YSYEKL. The CDR3 runs 16 residues. The V gene lost 5 bases and the J gene lost 4 bases, with 20 bases spanning the gap.

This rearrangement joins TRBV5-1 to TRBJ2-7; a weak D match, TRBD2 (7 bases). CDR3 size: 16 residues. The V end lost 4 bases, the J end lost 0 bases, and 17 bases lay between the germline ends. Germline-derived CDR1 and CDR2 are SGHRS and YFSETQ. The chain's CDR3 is CASSDLLGGRSYEQYF. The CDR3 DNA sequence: TGCGCCAGCAGCGATCTTTTGGGGGGGCGCTCCTACGAGCAGTACTTC. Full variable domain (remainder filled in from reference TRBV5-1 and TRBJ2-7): KAGVTQTPRYLIKTRGQQVTLSCSPISGHRSVSWYQQTPGQGLQFLFEYFSETQRNKGNFPGRFSGRQFSNSRSEMNVSTLELGDSALYLCASSDLLGGRSYEQYFGPGTRLTVT.

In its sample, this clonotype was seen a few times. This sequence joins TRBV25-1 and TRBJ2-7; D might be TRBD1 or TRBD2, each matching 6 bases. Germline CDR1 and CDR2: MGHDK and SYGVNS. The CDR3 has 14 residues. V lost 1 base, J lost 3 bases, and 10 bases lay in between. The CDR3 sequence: CASSESGGGYEQYF. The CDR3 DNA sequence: TGTGCCAGCAGTGAATCCGGAGGGGGCTACGAGCAGTACTTC.

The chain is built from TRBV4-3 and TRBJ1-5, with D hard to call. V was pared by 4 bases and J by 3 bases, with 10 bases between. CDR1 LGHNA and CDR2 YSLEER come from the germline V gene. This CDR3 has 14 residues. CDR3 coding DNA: TGCGCCAGCAGCCCCGGACGGCTCAATCAGCCCCAGCATTTT. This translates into CASSPGRLNQPQHF.

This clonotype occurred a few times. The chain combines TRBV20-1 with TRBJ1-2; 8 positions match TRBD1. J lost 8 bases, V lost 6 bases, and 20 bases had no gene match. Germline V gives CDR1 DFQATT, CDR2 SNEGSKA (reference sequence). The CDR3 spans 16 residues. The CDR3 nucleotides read TGCAGTGCCGCTGACAGGGGCCCCGGTTTTTCTGGAGGCTACACCTTC. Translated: CSAADRGPGFSGGYTF.

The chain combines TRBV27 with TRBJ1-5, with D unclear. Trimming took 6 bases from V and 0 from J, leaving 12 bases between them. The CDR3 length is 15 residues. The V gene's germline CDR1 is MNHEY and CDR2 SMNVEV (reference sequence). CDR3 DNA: TGTGCCAGCAGAGCCGAACGAAATAGCAATCAGCCCCAGCATTTT. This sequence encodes CASRAERNSNQPQHF.

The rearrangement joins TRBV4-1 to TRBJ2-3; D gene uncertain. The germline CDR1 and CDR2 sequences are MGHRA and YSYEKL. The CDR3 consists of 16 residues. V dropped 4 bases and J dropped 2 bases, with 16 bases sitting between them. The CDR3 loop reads CASSRGPEGHTDTQYF. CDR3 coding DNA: TGCGCCAGCAGCCGCGGACCCGAAGGGCACACAGATACGCAGTATTTT.

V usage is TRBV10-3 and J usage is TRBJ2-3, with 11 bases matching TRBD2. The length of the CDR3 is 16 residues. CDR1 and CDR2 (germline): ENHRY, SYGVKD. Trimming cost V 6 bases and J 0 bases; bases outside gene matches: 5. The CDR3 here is CAISPPSGGSTDTQYF. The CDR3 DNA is TGTGCCATCAGCCCCCCTAGCGGGGGGAGCACAGATACGCAGTATTTT.

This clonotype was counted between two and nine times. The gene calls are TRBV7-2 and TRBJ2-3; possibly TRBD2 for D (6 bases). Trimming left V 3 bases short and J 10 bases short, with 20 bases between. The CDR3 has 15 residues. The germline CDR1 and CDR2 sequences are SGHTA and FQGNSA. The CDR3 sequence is CASSLPYAGTRAQYF. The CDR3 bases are TGTGCCAGCAGCTTGCCGTACGCGGGGACCCGCGCGCAGTATTTT.

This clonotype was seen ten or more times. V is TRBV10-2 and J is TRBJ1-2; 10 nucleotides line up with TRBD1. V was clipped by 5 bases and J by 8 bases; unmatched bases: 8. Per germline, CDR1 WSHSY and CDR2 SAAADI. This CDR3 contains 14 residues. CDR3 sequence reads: CASSPGTGAGGYTF. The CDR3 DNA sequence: TGCGCCAGCAGTCCCGGGACAGGGGCCGGGGGCTACACCTTC.

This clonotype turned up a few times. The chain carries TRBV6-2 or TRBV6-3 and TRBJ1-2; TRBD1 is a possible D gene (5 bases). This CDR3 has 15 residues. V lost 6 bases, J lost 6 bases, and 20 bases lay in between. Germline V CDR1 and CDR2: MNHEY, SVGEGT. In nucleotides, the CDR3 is TGTGCCAGCAGCACGAACAGGTCACCAGGCGATGGCTACACCTTC. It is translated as CASSTNRSPGDGYTF.

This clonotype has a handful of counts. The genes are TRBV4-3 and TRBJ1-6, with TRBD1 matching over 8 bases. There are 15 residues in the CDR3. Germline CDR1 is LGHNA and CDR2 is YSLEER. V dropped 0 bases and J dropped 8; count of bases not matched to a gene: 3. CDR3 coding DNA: TGCGCCAGCAGCCAAGATGTACAGGGGGATTCACCCCTCCACTTT. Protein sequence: CASSQDVQGDSPLHF.

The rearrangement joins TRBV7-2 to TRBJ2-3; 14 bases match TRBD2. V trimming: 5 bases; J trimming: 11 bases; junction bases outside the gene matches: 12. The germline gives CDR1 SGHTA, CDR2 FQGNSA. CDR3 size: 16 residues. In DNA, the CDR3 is TGTGCCAGCAGCACTCAGGGACTAGCGGGGGCTGGAGGGCAGTATTTT. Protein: CASSTQGLAGAGGQYF.

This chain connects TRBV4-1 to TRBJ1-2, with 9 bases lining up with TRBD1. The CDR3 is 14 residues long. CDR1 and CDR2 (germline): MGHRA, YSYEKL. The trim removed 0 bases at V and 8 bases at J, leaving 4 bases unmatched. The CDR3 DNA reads TGCGCCAGCAGCCAAGAACAGGGGGCTCGGGGCTACACCTTC. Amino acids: CASSQEQGARGYTF.

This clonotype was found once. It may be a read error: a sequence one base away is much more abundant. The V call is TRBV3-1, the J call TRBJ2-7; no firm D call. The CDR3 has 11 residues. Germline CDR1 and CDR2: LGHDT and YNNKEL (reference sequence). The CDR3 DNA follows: TGTGCCAACAGCCGATCCTCCGAGCAGTACTTC. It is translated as CANSRSSEQYF.

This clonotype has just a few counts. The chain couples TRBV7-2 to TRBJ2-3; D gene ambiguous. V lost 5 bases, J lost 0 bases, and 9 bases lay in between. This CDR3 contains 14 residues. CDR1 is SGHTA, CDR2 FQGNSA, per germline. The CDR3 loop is CASSANPSTDTQYF. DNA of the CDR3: TGTGCCAGCAGCGCCAACCCAAGCACAGATACGCAGTATTTT.

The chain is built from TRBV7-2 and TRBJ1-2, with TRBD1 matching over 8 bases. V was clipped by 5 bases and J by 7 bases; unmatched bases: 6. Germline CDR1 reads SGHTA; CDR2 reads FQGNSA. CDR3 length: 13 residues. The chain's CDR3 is CASSTDRGSGYTF. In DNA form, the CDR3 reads TGTGCCAGCAGCACCGACAGGGGCTCTGGCTACACCTTC.

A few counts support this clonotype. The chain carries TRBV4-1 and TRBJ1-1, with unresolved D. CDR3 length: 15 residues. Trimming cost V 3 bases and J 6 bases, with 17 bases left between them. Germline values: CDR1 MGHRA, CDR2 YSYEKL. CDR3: CASSHVVKGDAEAFF. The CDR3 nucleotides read TGCGCCAGCAGCCATGTCGTGAAGGGTGACGCTGAAGCTTTCTTT.